The 17 T cell receptor beta chains listed next were all sequenced from one sample in a study of blood T cell repertoires in COVID-19. Here immunoSEQ multiplex PCR was the method, and the copy in TCRdb shows in-frame clones only, minus some. This table holds approximately 320,000 clones, over 80% found once. The material sequenced was PBMCs or T cells enriched from blood (not recorded which). The receptors derive from a woman in her late teens or twenties who had recovered from COVID-19.

In its sample, this clone was seen a few times. The chain links TRBV14 to TRBJ2-7, with D possibly TRBD2 on 6 matching bases. The germline CDR1 and CDR2 sequences are SGHDN and FVKESK. The CDR3 extends over 11 amino acids. Trimming pared 2 bases from V and 9 bases from J, leaving 8 bases between. The CDR3 DNA follows: TGTGCCAGCAGCCAATGGAGGGTGCAGTACTTC. It is translated as CASSQWRVQYF.

The gene calls are TRBV5-6 and TRBJ1-2, with a tentative D call TRBD1 (5 bases). This CDR3 has 15 amino acids. V lost 4 bases, J lost 8 bases, and 21 bases lay in between. CDR1 and CDR2 (germline): SGHDT, YYEEEE. CDR3 amino acids: CASSPGVSQGRGYTF. DNA for the CDR3: TGTGCCAGCAGCCCGGGGGTCTCCCAAGGGAGAGGCTACACCTTC.

The CDR3 reads CASSLAGQNNSPLHF. The CDR3 DNA reads as TGCGCCAGCAGCTTGGCGGGACAGAATAATTCACCCCTCCACTTT. The chain links TRBV5-1 to TRBJ1-6; 7 nucleotides align to TRBD1. The germline gives CDR1 SGHRS, CDR2 YFSETQ. The CDR3 consists of 15 residues. V gave up 0 bases and J gave up 5 bases; unmatched junction bases: 2.

J is TRBJ1-2 and V is TRBV28, with 9 positions matching TRBD1. Looked up from germline, CDR1 is MDHEN and CDR2 is SYDVKM. This CDR3 region has 14 residues. V dropped 2 bases and J dropped 7; count of bases not matched to a gene: 5. CDR3 region: CASSLGTGTLGYTF. Here the CDR3 DNA reads TGTGCCAGCAGTTTAGGGACAGGGACCCTTGGCTACACCTTC.

This chain links TRBV7-2 with TRBJ2-1; 7 bases are a match to TRBD2. The ends lost 4 bases at V and 9 bases at J; junction bases unmatched: 6. The CDR3 spans 13 residues. CDR1 SGHTA and CDR2 FQGNSA come from the germline V gene. CDR3 loop: CASSSDWGGEQFF. In DNA form, the CDR3 reads TGTGCCAGCAGCTCGGACTGGGGGGGTGAGCAGTTCTTC.

The CDR3 coding sequence is TGTGCCAGCTCACCGGGGCAGGGAGGAGAAGCTTTCTTT. Translation: CASSPGQGGEAFF. The chain carries TRBV18 and TRBJ1-1, with D tentatively TRBD1 (5 bases). CDR3 length: 13 residues. Looked up from germline, CDR1 is KGHSH and CDR2 is LQKENI. V gave up 3 bases and J gave up 8 bases, with 13 bases separating them.

The table lists this clone with a few counts. V and J are TRBV7-9 and TRBJ2-2, with TRBD1 matching over 7 bases. Germline V lookup: CDR1 SEHNR, CDR2 FQNEAQ (reference sequence). With V trimmed by 2 bases and J by 4 bases, 16 bases remained unmatched. The CDR3 has 19 residues. The CDR3 loop reads CASSLRLAWDSHTTGELFF. The CDR3, as DNA: TGTGCCAGCAGCTTAAGGCTGGCTTGGGACAGCCATACCACCGGGGAGCTGTTTTTT.

Of note for this clone: The junction departs from germline at one end; a sequencing error may be responsible. V gene TRBV3-1 (or the pseudogene TRBV3-2) combines with J gene TRBJ2-5, with TRBD1 as a possible D gene (5 bases). The germline gives CDR1 LGHDT, CDR2 YNNKEL (reference sequence). This CDR3 is built from 14 residues. CDR3 protein: CASSQVPGQGTQYF. CDR3 nucleotides: TGTGCCAGCAGCCAAGTACCAGGGCAAGGGACCCAGTACTTC.

To note about this clone: Other DNA sequences of this sample code for an identical CDR3. V and J are TRBV7-3 and TRBJ2-5; 9 bases agree with TRBD1. The CDR3 is 13 residues long. Germline CDR1 reads SGHTA; CDR2 reads FQGTGA. V dropped 5 bases and J dropped 3; count of bases not matched to a gene: 1. CDR3 loop: CASSRDREETQYF. In DNA, the CDR3 is TGTGCCAGCAGCCGGGACAGGGAAGAGACCCAGTACTTC.

The chain has TRBV4-1 and TRBJ1-2; 9 bases are a match to TRBD1. The germline V gene encodes CDR1 MGHRA and CDR2 YSYEKL. Trimming took 1 base from V and 0 from J; bases not matched to a gene: 3. The CDR3 is 16 amino acids. The CDR3 here is CASSQGTGGPNYGYTF. The CDR3, as DNA: TGCGCCAGCAGCCAAGGAACAGGGGGCCCTAACTATGGCTACACCTTC.

Ten or more counts support this clone. This rearrangement joins TRBV13 to TRBJ2-7; tentatively, D is TRBD1 (5 bases). CDR3 length equals 13 residues. Germline lookup yields CDR1 PRHDT and CDR2 FYEKMQ (reference sequence). V lost 3 bases, J lost 3 bases, and 9 bases lay in between. The CDR3, as DNA: TGTGCCAGCAGCTTTATGGACAACTACGAGCAGTACTTC. As protein: CASSFMDNYEQYF.

The V call is TRBV11-3, the J call TRBJ2-7; the D gene is possibly TRBD1 (6 bases). CDR3 length equals 16 residues. V lost 0 bases and J 3 bases, leaving 15 bases between the germline ends. The germline CDR1 and CDR2 sequences are SGHNT and YENEEA. CDR3 amino acids: CASSLDGVAGDYEQYF. In DNA, the CDR3 is TGTGCCAGCAGCTTAGATGGCGTAGCAGGGGACTACGAGCAGTACTTC.

The gene calls are TRBV7-2 and TRBJ2-1; TRBD2 aligns across 8 bases. V lost 3 bases to trimming and J lost 6 bases; unmatched junction nucleotides: 10. The germline CDR1 and CDR2 sequences are SGHTA and FQGNSA. This CDR3 region has 16 residues. CDR3 protein: CASSFSSLAGTNEQFF. The DNA of the CDR3 is TGTGCCAGCAGCTTCTCGAGTCTAGCGGGTACCAATGAGCAGTTCTTC. Using reference TRBV7-2 and TRBJ2-1 for the parts outside the CDR3, the full variable domain is GAGVSQSPSNKVTEKGKDVELRCDPISGHTALYWYRQSLGQGLEFLIYFQGNSAPDKSGLPSDRFSAERTGGSVSTLTIQRTQQEDSAVYLCASSFSSLAGTNEQFFGPGTRLTVL.

V is TRBV7-3 and J is TRBJ2-1; D remains ambiguous. Germline loops: CDR1 SGHTA, CDR2 FQGTGA. Trimming shortened V by 3 bases and J by 0 bases, and 12 bases separated the two germline ends. CDR3 length: 16 amino acids. The CDR3 nucleotides read TGTGCCAGCAGCTTTTCAGCGTCTAGCTCCTACAATGAGCAGTTCTTC. This translates into CASSFSASSSYNEQFF.

This chain connects TRBV21-1 to TRBJ2-7; TRBD2 is the table's D call, not checked against the DNA. TRBV21-1 is listed as a pseudogene. The CDR3 consists of 16 residues. The CDR3 spells CASSKVRRGASYEQYF. In DNA form, the CDR3 reads TGTGCCAGCAGCAAAGTTCGGCGGGGCGCCTCCTACGAGCAGTACTTC.

For the CDR3, the DNA is TGTGCCAGCAGCGTCGGGGACAATACCTACGAGCAGTACTTC. Translation gives CASSVGDNTYEQYF. V gene TRBV9 combines with J gene TRBJ2-7; the D gene is possibly TRBD1 (6 bases). Germline V lookup: CDR1 SGDLS, CDR2 YYNGEE. With 2 bases removed from V and 2 bases from J, the gap between germline ends came to 11 bases. The CDR3 is made up of 14 amino acids.

The chain recombines TRBV19 with TRBJ1-5; maybe TRBD1 (5 bases). The CDR3 contains 12 residues. The V end was cut by 6 bases, the J end by 15 bases, with 18 bases between. Germline V gene data show CDR1 as LNHDA and CDR2 as SQIVND (reference sequence). In DNA, the CDR3 is TGTGCCAGTAGGGCAGGGCCCCTGGCTTGGCATTTT. As protein: CASRAGPLAWHF.